The 28 T cell receptor beta chains listed next were all sequenced from one sample in a study of cytomegalovirus exposure and HLA in healthy donors. 13 Jbeta primers and 60 Vbeta primers were used for the PCR. Assay: immunoSEQ multiplex PCR; the TCRdb copy retains only in-frame clones and omits some. The sample carries about 140,000 clones, about 61% recorded once. Sequenced input: PBMCs. The receptors were gathered from a woman aged 40-49 years in good health and CMV-seronegative.

This chain links TRBV4-1 with TRBJ2-7, with 8 bases matching TRBD1. Germline loops: CDR1 MGHRA, CDR2 YSYEKL. The CDR3 is made up of 15 amino acids. Unmatched junction bases numbered 4, after V lost 0 bases and J lost 3 bases. CDR3 amino acids: CASSQEGTGLYEQYF. In DNA form, the CDR3 reads TGCGCCAGCAGCCAAGAAGGGACAGGCCTCTACGAGCAGTACTTC.

This sequence joins TRBV7-3 and TRBJ1-2, with no clear D. Per the germline V gene, CDR1 is SGHTA and CDR2 is FQGTGA. The germline V and J ends were trimmed by 2 bases and 4 bases, with 8 bases remaining between them. The CDR3 loop spans 13 amino acids. The CDR3 spells CASSLGQSYGYTF. The DNA of the CDR3 is TGTGCCAGCAGCTTAGGGCAGAGCTATGGCTACACCTTC.

The V call is TRBV18, the J call TRBJ2-3; a weak D match, TRBD2 (7 bases). The CDR3 loop spans 15 amino acids. Germline V gene sequence: CDR1 KGHSH, CDR2 LQKENI. V was cut by 3 bases and J by 2 bases, with 12 bases left in between. The CDR3 sequence is CASSPRGGTTDTQYF. For the CDR3, the DNA is TGTGCCAGCTCACCGAGGGGGGGAACCACAGATACGCAGTATTTT.

This rearrangement joins TRBV7-2 to TRBJ1-5, with 7 bases identical to TRBD1. The ends lost 3 bases at V and 4 bases at J; junction bases unmatched: 6. The CDR3 spans 15 residues. Germline values: CDR1 SGHTA, CDR2 FQGNSA. CDR3 protein: CASSFGQGVNQPQHF. The DNA for the CDR3 is TGTGCCAGCAGCTTCGGGCAGGGGGTTAATCAGCCCCAGCATTTT.

This clone was seen a few times. The chain uses TRBV30 and TRBJ1-3; D not resolved. In germline, CDR1 is GTSNPN, CDR2 SVGIG (reference sequence). The length of the CDR3 is 12 residues. Trimming stripped 3 bases from V and 2 bases from J, with 5 bases between. The CDR3 spells CAWRVAGNTIYF. The DNA of the CDR3 is TGTGCCTGGAGGGTAGCTGGAAACACCATATATTTT.

This clone was counted between two and nine times. The CDR3 nucleotides read TGTGCCAGCAGCTCGGTACCCTACAATGAGCAGTTCTTC. Encoded protein: CASSSVPYNEQFF. The genes are TRBV21-1 and TRBJ2-1; TRBD2, the table's D call, was not compared with the DNA. TRBV21-1 is labeled a pseudogene. CDR3 length: 13 residues.

The genes are TRBV30 and TRBJ1-1, with D possibly being TRBD1 (6 bases). Trimming removed 5 bases from V and 5 bases from J, with 9 bases in between. CDR3 length: 11 amino acids. CDR1 is GTSNPN and CDR2 is SVGIG in the germline V gene (reference sequence). This chain's CDR3 is CAWLQGTEAFF. The DNA of the CDR3 is TGTGCCTGGTTACAGGGTACTGAAGCTTTCTTT.

This clone was counted a few times. The chain links TRBV2 to TRBJ1-5; D possibly corresponds to TRBD1 (6 bases). The CDR3 length is 15 residues. Trimming pared 6 bases from V and 3 bases from J, leaving 15 bases between. The V gene's germline CDR1 is SNHLY and CDR2 FYNNEI. This CDR3 is CASSLGQYDNQPQHF. The CDR3 coding sequence is TGTGCCAGCAGCCTCGGACAGTACGACAATCAGCCCCAGCATTTT.

V gene TRBV29-1 combines with J gene TRBJ2-2, with 7 bases fitting TRBD2. Germline V CDR1 and CDR2: SQVTM, ANQGSEA. CDR3 length: 14 amino acids. The ends lost 7 bases at V and 6 bases at J; junction bases unmatched: 11. This CDR3 is CSAGGGSASGELFF. The CDR3, as DNA: TGCAGCGCTGGGGGGGGTAGCGCCTCCGGGGAGCTGTTTTTT.

V usage is TRBV2 and J usage is TRBJ2-7; possibly TRBD2 for D (6 bases). Germline V lookup: CDR1 SNHLY, CDR2 FYNNEI. There are 10 residues in the CDR3. V was cut by 4 bases and J by 9 bases, with 7 bases left in between. CDR3 in amino acids: CASSVGGQYF. The CDR3 bases are TGTGCCAGCAGTGTCGGGGGGCAGTACTTC.

This clone was seen only a few times. The V and J genes are TRBV19 and TRBJ1-2; no firm D call. Trimming took 5 bases from V and 2 from J, leaving 12 bases between them. The CDR3 extends over 14 amino acids. CDR1 LNHDA and CDR2 SQIVND come from the germline V gene (reference sequence). The CDR3 coding sequence is TGTGCCAGTAGTCTAACAGCCCTAAACTATGGCTACACCTTC. Its translation is CASSLTALNYGYTF.

The chain couples TRBV2 to TRBJ2-7; 7 bases match TRBD2. The J segment lost 4 bases and the V segment lost 2 bases, leaving 5 bases of the junction unmatched. Looked up from germline, CDR1 is SNHLY and CDR2 is FYNNEI. The CDR3 is 14 amino acids. The CDR3 here is CASSELGGDYEQYF. CDR3 bases: TGTGCCAGCAGTGAACTTGGGGGGGATTACGAGCAGTACTTC.

The genes are TRBV30 and TRBJ2-7; 9 nucleotides match TRBD1. This CDR3 has 15 residues. V gave up 0 bases and J gave up 5 bases; unmatched junction bases: 8. CDR1 is GTSNPN, CDR2 SVGIG, per germline (reference sequence). CDR3 sequence (DNA): TGTGCCTGGAGTGTACGGGACAGGGAAAGGGACGAGCAGTACTTC. Its protein is CAWSVRDRERDEQYF.

CDR3 in DNA: TGTGCCAGCAGCTTAGGGCACGTACCCGGGGAGCTGTTTTTT. As protein: CASSLGHVPGELFF. V gene TRBV7-9 combines with J gene TRBJ2-2; no firm D call. Germline lookup yields CDR1 SEHNR and CDR2 FQNEAQ (reference sequence). The V end lost 1 base, the J end lost 6 bases, and 9 bases lay between the germline ends. This CDR3 region has 14 residues.

The CDR3 DNA reads as TGTGCCAGCCGCCCGGGAGGTCAAGAGACCCAGTACTTC. This translates into CASRPGGQETQYF. The V call is TRBV28, the J call TRBJ2-5, with 7 bases fitting TRBD2. V lost 8 bases, J lost 2 bases, and 5 bases stayed unmatched. The CDR3 spans 13 residues. The germline V gene has CDR1 MDHEN and CDR2 SYDVKM.

This chain joins TRBV5-1 and TRBJ1-4, with D perhaps matching TRBD1 (5 bases). V was clipped by 0 bases and J by 3 bases, with 6 bases between them. Germline assignment: CDR1 SGHRS and CDR2 YFSETQ. The CDR3 sequence is 14 residues long. In DNA, the CDR3 is TGCGCCAGCAGCTTGGGACAGCCTAATGAAAAACTGTTTTTT. It encodes CASSLGQPNEKLFF. Full variable domain (remainder filled in from reference TRBV5-1 and TRBJ1-4): KAGVTQTPRYLIKTRGQQVTLSCSPISGHRSVSWYQQTPGQGLQFLFEYFSETQRNKGNFPGRFSGRQFSNSRSEMNVSTLELGDSALYLCASSLGQPNEKLFFGSGTQLSVL.

The chain uses TRBV29-1 and TRBJ2-3; no clear D gene. Per germline, CDR1 SQVTM and CDR2 ANQGSEA. The CDR3 has 14 residues. The V gene lost 5 bases and the J gene lost 0 bases, with 12 bases spanning the gap. CDR3 sequence: CSVFVEYSTDTQYF. In DNA, the CDR3 is TGCAGCGTTTTCGTAGAATATAGCACAGATACGCAGTATTTT.

V is TRBV5-1 and J is TRBJ2-5; TRBD1 aligns across 10 bases. V lost 2 bases and J lost 4; bases outside the gene matches: 8. This CDR3 comprises 16 residues. Germline assignment: CDR1 SGHRS and CDR2 YFSETQ. In DNA, the CDR3 is TGCGCCAGCAGCTTTTCGGGACAGGGGATGGGAGAGACCCAGTACTTC. The encoded protein is CASSFSGQGMGETQYF.

This clone has more than one count but fewer than ten. This chain connects TRBV6-5 to TRBJ2-7; TRBD1 agrees at 7 bases. The germline gives CDR1 MNHEY, CDR2 SVGAGI. V lost 7 bases and J lost 1; bases outside the gene matches: 7. This CDR3 has 14 amino acids. The CDR3 sequence: CASTSHRGSYEQYF. The CDR3 bases are TGTGCCAGCACCTCTCACAGGGGATCCTACGAGCAGTACTTC.

The V call is TRBV28, the J call TRBJ1-3; D is possibly TRBD1 (6 bases). Per the germline V gene, CDR1 is MDHEN and CDR2 is SYDVKM. V was pared by 4 bases and J by 3 bases, with 13 bases between. The CDR3 extends over 15 amino acids. The chain's CDR3 is CASSSSTGFGNTIYF. In DNA form, the CDR3 reads TGTGCCAGCAGTTCCTCAACAGGGTTTGGAAACACCATATATTTT. Full variable domain (outside the CDR3, taken from reference TRBV28 and TRBJ1-3): DVKVTQSSRYLVKRTGEKVFLECVQDMDHENMFWYRQDPGLGLRLIYFSYDVKMKEKGDIPEGYSVSREKKERFSLILESASTNQTSMYLCASSSSTGFGNTIYFGEGSWLTVV.

This clone has just one count. The chain uses TRBV9 and TRBJ2-7, with 9 bases matching TRBD1. Trimming cost V 0 bases and J 2 bases; bases outside gene matches: 3. There are 15 residues in the CDR3. In germline, CDR1 is SGDLS, CDR2 YYNGEE. The CDR3 loop is CASSVGTGATYEQYF. The DNA of the CDR3 is TGTGCCAGCAGCGTAGGGACAGGGGCCACCTACGAGCAGTACTTC.

The rearrangement uses TRBV29-1 and TRBJ2-7; the D is unclear. Germline V CDR1 and CDR2: SQVTM, ANQGSEA. Trimming stripped 6 bases from V and 1 base from J, with 13 bases between. The CDR3 has 13 amino acids. In DNA, the CDR3 is TGCAGCGTCCGTTTCGACTTGTCCTACGAGCAGTACTTC. It encodes CSVRFDLSYEQYF.

This clone was seen a single time. The chain combines TRBV30 with TRBJ1-1; D perhaps matches TRBD1 (6 bases). V gave up 1 base and J gave up 6 bases, with 15 bases separating them. The CDR3 is 14 residues long. CDR1 and CDR2 (germline): GTSNPN, SVGIG (reference sequence). The CDR3, as DNA: TGTGCCTGGAGTGCAGAAGACGCAGGGGCTGAAGCTTTCTTT. Residues: CAWSAEDAGAEAFF.

The gene calls are TRBV10-3 and TRBJ2-2; 9 bases map to TRBD1. Trimming at V came to 6 bases and at J to 13 bases, leaving 15 bases not matched to a gene. The CDR3 runs to 15 residues. Germline lookup yields CDR1 ENHRY and CDR2 SYGVKD. CDR3 in amino acids: CAISAGTGKDEGLFF. CDR3 sequence (DNA): TGTGCCATCAGCGCCGGGACAGGGAAAGATGAGGGGCTGTTTTTT.

This chain connects TRBV6-1 to TRBJ1-5, with D unclear. The length of the CDR3 is 13 residues. V was cut by 4 bases and J by 7 bases, with 11 bases left in between. Germline CDR1 reads MNHNS; CDR2 reads SASEGT. In DNA, the CDR3 is TGTGCCAGCAGTGCGGCAGGAGGGCAGCCCCAGCATTTT. Amino acids: CASSAAGGQPQHF.

The rearrangement uses TRBV9 and TRBJ2-2; 7 nucleotides match TRBD1. The CDR3 runs to 15 residues. Germline V lookup: CDR1 SGDLS, CDR2 YYNGEE. The V gene end was trimmed by 4 bases and the J gene end by 3 bases; junction bases not matched to a gene: 6. Written as DNA, the CDR3 is TGTGCCAGCAGCCCGGGACAGCGCGACACCGGGGAGCTGTTTTTT. It is translated as CASSPGQRDTGELFF.

There are a few counts of this clone. The gene calls are TRBV11-2 and TRBJ2-4; TRBD2 aligns across 12 bases. CDR3 length: 15 amino acids. V was clipped by 3 bases and J by 7 bases; unmatched bases: 4. Germline CDR1 SGHAT, CDR2 FQNNGV. CDR3 in amino acids: CASSLTSGGRNIQYF. DNA of the CDR3: TGTGCCAGCAGCTTGACTAGCGGGGGCAGGAACATTCAGTACTTC.

J is TRBJ2-7 and V is TRBV15; maybe TRBD2 (5 bases). There are 14 residues in the CDR3. From germline, CDR1 is LNHNV and CDR2 YYDKDF (reference sequence). The V and J ends lost 0 bases and 7 bases respectively, with 13 bases between them. The CDR3 reads CATSRDPGMREQYF. For the CDR3, the DNA is TGTGCCACCAGCAGAGATCCGGGGATGAGGGAGCAGTACTTC.